These 29 T cell receptor beta chains came from one sample sequenced in a study of breast tumors, draining lymph nodes, adjacent tissues. Breast cancer patients provided tissue from their axillary draining lymph nodes. TCRdb reanalysed the multiplex PCR reads using MiXCR and keeps one entry per CDR3 protein. The sample has 200,000 or so distinct CDR3 sequences; 31% are singletons. The sequencing input was axillary lymph node tissue. The receptors derive from a female donor with breast cancer. Some clones in this sample may be carry-over from other donors' samples.

The rearrangement joins TRBV19 to TRBJ2-7; D may be TRBD2 (5 bases). The germline V gene encodes CDR1 LNHDA and CDR2 SQIVND (reference sequence). This CDR3 region has 13 residues. V was pared by 5 bases and J by 7 bases, with 15 bases between. The CDR3 reads CASSASASGEQYF. Written as DNA, the CDR3 is TGTGCCAGTAGTGCTTCCGCATCGGGGGAGCAGTACTTC.

This clonotype was counted at least ten times. The V call is TRBV5-8, the J call TRBJ1-2; 8 nucleotides agree with TRBD1. This CDR3 has 14 amino acids. Trimming at V came to 6 bases and at J to 3 bases, leaving 7 bases not matched to a gene. In germline, CDR1 is SGHTS, CDR2 YDEGEE. The DNA of the CDR3 is TGTGCCAGCACTGTCATGACAGGGGACTATGGCTACACCTTC. Translating gives CASTVMTGDYGYTF.

This clonotype appeared many times. The genes are TRBV4-1 and TRBJ2-1, with D possibly TRBD1 on 5 matching bases. Germline V CDR1 and CDR2: MGHRA, YSYEKL. The CDR3 spans 15 residues. V was shortened by 4 bases and J by 0 bases, with 10 bases between the two germline ends. The CDR3 sequence is CASSLGASSYNEQFF. DNA of the CDR3: TGCGCCAGCAGCCTAGGGGCCAGCTCCTACAATGAGCAGTTCTTC.

This clonotype has at least ten counts. The chain combines TRBV4-1 with TRBJ2-3; 7 bases align to TRBD1. V lost 1 base, J lost 4 bases, and 2 bases stayed unmatched. The germline gives CDR1 MGHRA, CDR2 YSYEKL. The CDR3 has 14 amino acids. For the CDR3, the DNA is TGCGCCAGCAGCCAAGGAGGGGGCCCAGATACGCAGTATTTT. The encoded protein is CASSQGGGPDTQYF.

The sample holds a few counts of this clonotype. This clone may be a read error of a much larger clone one base away. As the CDR3 is not closed by the conserved phenylalanine or tryptophan, this likely results from a read error. The chain is built from TRBV20-1 and TRBJ1-5; weak D call: TRBD1 (5 bases). The ends were cut back, 0 bases at V and 2 bases at J, with 14 bases in the middle. The length of the CDR3 is 16 residues. Germline lookup yields CDR1 DFQATT and CDR2 SNEGSKA (reference sequence). CDR3 nucleotide sequence: TGCAGTGCTAGAGATCAGACAGCACGAGGCAATCAGCCCCAGCATCTT. This encodes CSARDQTARGNQPQHL.

There are many counts of this clonotype. The J gene is TRBJ2-6, the V gene TRBV19; either TRBD1 or TRBD2 may supply D (5 bases each). The ends were cut back, 9 bases at V and 0 bases at J, with 15 bases in the middle. The CDR3 sequence is 16 residues long. Germline CDR1 is LNHDA and CDR2 is SQIVND (reference sequence). In nucleotides, the CDR3 is TGTGCCAGCAACCCGCCGGGGCTCTCTGGGGCCAACGTCCTGACTTTC. Amino acid sequence: CASNPPGLSGANVLTF.

This clonotype was counted at least ten times. The genes are TRBV10-2 and TRBJ1-4; D remains ambiguous. This CDR3 has 16 amino acids. Germline loops: CDR1 WSHSY, CDR2 SAAADI. V was cut by 2 bases and J by 3 bases, with 13 bases left in between. CDR3: CASSEPGEASNEKLFF. The CDR3 coding sequence is TGCGCCAGCAGTGAGCCCGGCGAGGCTTCTAATGAAAAACTGTTTTTT.

This chain joins TRBV4-1 and TRBJ1-1; weak D call: TRBD1 (5 bases). V was trimmed by 3 bases and J by 5 bases, leaving 13 bases between them. The CDR3 runs 14 residues. In germline, CDR1 is MGHRA, CDR2 YSYEKL. Written as DNA, the CDR3 is TGCGCCAGCAGCCAGCAGGGAAGAGGGACTGAAGCTTTCTTT. Its translation is CASSQQGRGTEAFF.

There are many counts of this clonotype. The chain couples TRBV30 to TRBJ2-7, with TRBD2 identical over 11 bases. V lost 5 bases and J lost 4; bases outside the gene matches: 7. This CDR3 comprises 14 residues. Per the germline V gene, CDR1 is GTSNPN and CDR2 is SVGIG (reference sequence). The chain's CDR3 is CAWCSGGAEYEQYF. CDR3 nucleotides: TGTGCCTGGTGTAGCGGGGGGGCCGAGTACGAGCAGTACTTC.

The V gene is TRBV20-1, the J gene TRBJ2-2, with 7 bases that match TRBD1. Germline trimming cut 2 bases from V and 6 bases from J; bases unmatched to any gene: 6. This CDR3 region has 14 residues. Germline CDR1 and CDR2: DFQATT and SNEGSKA (reference sequence). The CDR3 reads CSARTRGNPGELFF. In DNA form, the CDR3 reads TGCAGTGCTAGAACCAGGGGGAATCCCGGGGAGCTGTTTTTT.

The chain is built from TRBV20-1 and TRBJ1-4; 10 bases agree with TRBD1. Trimming at V came to 6 bases and at J to 2 bases, leaving 12 bases not matched to a gene. The CDR3 has 17 residues. The germline V gene encodes CDR1 DFQATT and CDR2 SNEGSKA (reference sequence). The CDR3 region is CSAPPPTGGTTNEKLFF. As DNA, the CDR3 is TGCAGTGCCCCCCCCCCGACAGGGGGCACCACTAATGAAAAACTGTTTTTT.

The CDR3, as DNA: TGTGCCAGCTGGGGGGGGAGGGGCGGGAGTAGCACAGATACGCAGTATTTT. This sequence encodes CASWGGRGGSSTDTQYF. J is TRBJ2-3 and V is TRBV2; TRBD2 agrees at 7 bases. Germline values: CDR1 SNHLY, CDR2 FYNNEI. The CDR3 has 17 residues. Trimming took 8 bases from V and 0 from J; bases not matched to a gene: 14.

Note on this clonotype: This may be a read error: a much more frequent sequence differs by one nucleotide. The chain has TRBV5-1 and TRBJ2-5; D might be TRBD2 (6 bases). The V end was cut by 1 base, the J end by 1 base, with 11 bases between. The CDR3 has 15 residues. CDR1 and CDR2 from the germline V gene are SGHRS and YFSETQ. CDR3 nucleotides: TGCGCCAGCAGCTTGTCTAGCGAGAGCCAAGAGACCCAGTACTTC. This translates into CASSLSSESQETQYF.

This clonotype was detected ten times or more. The chain uses TRBV6-5 and TRBJ1-2, with a possible D match to TRBD1 (5 bases). The V end lost 6 bases, the J end lost 5 bases, and 13 bases lay between the germline ends. The CDR3 runs to 13 residues. Germline V gives CDR1 MNHEY, CDR2 SVGAGI. Written as DNA, the CDR3 is TGTGCCAGCAGCCCCGACAGACATTATGGCTACACCTTC. Translating it yields CASSPDRHYGYTF.

This clonotype was recorded many times. An end of the junction differs from the germline gene, which may be a read error. This chain links TRBV2 with TRBJ1-2; no firm D call. This CDR3 region has 13 residues. The germline V gene has CDR1 SNHLY and CDR2 FYNNEI. The CDR3 sequence: CASSEAKAGANGF. The DNA for the CDR3 is TGTGCCAGCAGTGAAGCGAAGGCGGGCGCCAACGGGTTC.

This clonotype came up many times. A much larger clone differs from this one at a single base, so this may be a read error. The chain has TRBV13 and TRBJ2-6; D remains unclear. Germline V lookup: CDR1 PRHDT, CDR2 FYEKMQ (reference sequence). V lost 3 bases and J 3 bases, leaving 0 bases between the germline ends. The CDR3 consists of 12 residues. Here the CDR3 DNA reads TGTGCCAGCAGCTTTGGGGCCAACGTCCTGACTTTC. It encodes CASSFGANVLTF.

The rearrangement links TRBV5-5 to TRBJ2-3, with 8 bases identical to TRBD2. The CDR3 totals 16 residues. The germline V gene has CDR1 SGHKS and CDR2 YYEKEE (reference sequence). Trimming at V came to 3 bases and at J to 1 base, leaving 7 bases not matched to a gene. CDR3 in amino acids: CASSWAAGAGTDTQYF. The CDR3 DNA reads as TGTGCCAGCAGCTGGGCAGCGGGAGCGGGCACAGATACGCAGTATTTT.

The sample holds many counts of this clonotype. The chain links TRBV12-3 or TRBV12-4 to TRBJ2-5; 11 nucleotides match TRBD2. The V gene end was trimmed by 3 bases and the J gene end by 2 bases; junction bases not matched to a gene: 8. CDR3 length: 17 residues. CDR3 sequence: CASSLIILAGGQETQYF. The CDR3 coding sequence is TGTGCCAGCAGTTTGATTATCCTAGCGGGGGGACAAGAGACCCAGTACTTC.

At least ten counts were recorded for this clonotype. The genes are TRBV20-1 and TRBJ1-2; 9 nucleotides agree with TRBD1. The CDR3 is made up of 14 amino acids. V was pared by 4 bases and J by 4 bases, with 7 bases of the junction left unmatched. Germline V CDR1 and CDR2: DFQATT, SNEGSKA (reference sequence). The CDR3 DNA reads as TGCAGTGCTACCCTGACAGGGGGGGGCTATGGCTACACCTTC. As protein: CSATLTGGGYGYTF.

This clonotype has ten or more counts. The V gene is TRBV19, the J gene TRBJ2-1; TRBD2 aligns across 10 bases. Germline CDR1 and CDR2: LNHDA and SQIVND (reference sequence). This CDR3 has 14 residues. The junction had 6 bases not matched to a gene; V was cut back by 4 bases and J by 9 bases. In DNA, the CDR3 is TGTGCCAGTAGTAAATCTCCTAGCGGGAGTGAGCAGTTCTTC. It yields the protein CASSKSPSGSEQFF.

The chain couples TRBV5-6 to TRBJ2-4; D unresolved. Trimming stripped 2 bases from V and 6 bases from J, with 21 bases between. The germline CDR1 and CDR2 sequences are SGHDT and YYEEEE. The CDR3 is 17 residues long. The CDR3 loop reads CASSLMLSMGIRNIQYF. Written as DNA, the CDR3 is TGTGCCAGCAGCTTAATGCTGTCCATGGGGATACGAAACATTCAGTACTTC.

This clonotype was observed many times. The chain combines TRBV7-9 with TRBJ2-1, with unresolved D. Per the germline V gene, CDR1 is SEHNR and CDR2 is FQNEAQ (reference sequence). The CDR3 is 13 residues long. V lost 3 bases to trimming and J lost 4 bases, with 7 bases between them. CDR3 sequence (DNA): TGTGCCAGCAGCTTTGCACGTTACAATGAGCAGTTCTTC. Translated, it gives CASSFARYNEQFF.

This clonotype came up many times. V usage is TRBV29-1 and J usage is TRBJ1-5; TRBD1 is a possible D gene (6 bases). V was pared by 5 bases and J by 4 bases, with 12 bases between. CDR1 is SQVTM, CDR2 ANQGSEA, per germline. CDR3 length: 13 residues. The CDR3 DNA follows: TGCAGCGTTCAACAGGGTTGGAATCAGCCCCAGCATTTT. It encodes CSVQQGWNQPQHF.

This clonotype appeared many times. The genes are TRBV12-3 or TRBV12-4 and TRBJ1-5; unclear D gene. V was shortened by 3 bases and J by 2 bases, with 8 bases between the two germline ends. The CDR3 spans 14 residues. This CDR3 is CASSFAKGNQPQHF. The CDR3 DNA follows: TGTGCCAGCAGTTTCGCAAAAGGCAATCAGCCCCAGCATTTT.

As concerns this clonotype: This sequence may be a read error, since a much larger clone differs from it by one base. This sequence joins TRBV20-1 and TRBJ2-7, with 9 bases matching TRBD2. CDR3 length equals 16 residues. Germline trimming cut 4 bases from V and 7 bases from J; bases unmatched to any gene: 17. Germline V gene lookup returns CDR1 DFQATT and CDR2 SNEGSKA (reference sequence). The CDR3 DNA follows: TGCAGTGCTACCCCAGCGACTAGCGGACGGTACAATGAGCAGTACTTC. Translated: CSATPATSGRYNEQYF.

Only one count was recorded for this clonotype. Just one base apart from a much larger clone, this may be a read error. The conserved phenylalanine or tryptophan is not found at the CDR3 terminus, so this likely reflects a read error. The chain combines TRBV30 with TRBJ1-4; no definite D call. V gave up 5 bases and J gave up 3 bases, with 4 bases separating them. Germline CDR1 reads GTSNPN; CDR2 reads SVGIG (reference sequence). The CDR3 spans 11 residues. For the CDR3, the DNA is TGTGCCTGGGGCCCTAATGAAAAACTGTTTCTT. As protein: CAWGPNEKLFL.

This clonotype was detected ten times or more. The chain links TRBV4-1 to TRBJ1-4; D call uncertain. Deletions cut 6 bases from V and 0 bases from J, with 11 bases between. The CDR3 extends over 15 amino acids. The germline V gene has CDR1 MGHRA and CDR2 YSYEKL. The CDR3 nucleotides read TGCGCCAGCAGTATGACCGCGACAACTAATGAAAAACTGTTTTTT. Its translation is CASSMTATTNEKLFF.

This clonotype was picked up many times. The chain employs TRBV20-1 and TRBJ2-3; 7 bases line up with TRBD2. In germline, CDR1 is DFQATT, CDR2 SNEGSKA (reference sequence). V shed 4 bases and J 0 bases; nucleotides not matched to a gene: 7. This CDR3 has 15 residues. The CDR3 region has the DNA TGCAGTGCTATTGTCGGACTAGAGAGCACAGATACGCAGTATTTT. Its translation is CSAIVGLESTDTQYF.

The gene calls are TRBV10-3 and TRBJ2-5; 12 nucleotides align to TRBD1. Germline lookup yields CDR1 ENHRY and CDR2 SYGVKD. V lost 3 bases and J lost 6; bases outside the gene matches: 11. There are 17 residues in the CDR3. Written as DNA, the CDR3 is TGTGCCATCAGTGACCATTCCGGGACAGGGGGCGGGAAGACCCAGTACTTC. Translated: CAISDHSGTGGGKTQYF.